Following are 5 T cell receptor beta chains from one sample sequenced in a study of regulatory T cells in long-lasting Graves disease. Sample time point: persistent/refractory GD, antithyroid drugs over 5 years with positive TRAb. Scientists built the TCR library using RNA that was extracted from PBMCs. Construction of the TCR beta libraries employed iRepertoire HTBI primers in conjunction with Arm-PCR of CDR3 regions. MiXCR, applied by TCRdb to the multiplex PCR reads, yields one record per CDR3 protein. The table records about 420,000 distinct CDR3 sequences, 23% of them present only once. Sequenced material: peripheral blood mononuclear cells (PBMCs), taken when the disease was refractory, from a patient treated with antithyroid drugs. The origin of the receptors is a female donor with Graves disease.

V is TRBV13 and J is TRBJ1-2; no clear D. The CDR3 contains 16 residues. V lost 0 bases to trimming and J lost 0 bases, with 11 bases between them. Germline V gives CDR1 PRHDT, CDR2 FYEKMQ (reference sequence). The CDR3 loop is CASSLGNTDPNYGYTF. The DNA for the CDR3 is TGTGCCAGCAGCTTAGGAAACACAGACCCTAACTATGGCTACACCTTC.

As to this clonotype: One base away lies a much larger clone, so this may be a sequencing read error. The rearrangement uses TRBV28 and TRBJ2-1; 7 positions agree with TRBD2. The J call may be faulty, since TRBJ2-5 better matches the DNA end. Germline lookup yields CDR1 MDHEN and CDR2 SYDVKM. The CDR3 length is 14 residues. The CDR3 coding sequence is TGTGTCAGCAGACCACCGGGACTACAAGAGACCCAGTACTTC. Translated, it gives CVSRPPGLQETQYF.

This clonotype was picked up many times. This chain links TRBV6-1 with TRBJ1-5; possible D gene TRBD1, 6 bases. Looked up from germline, CDR1 is MNHNS and CDR2 is SASEGT. Trimming pared 4 bases from V and 5 bases from J, leaving 15 bases between. The CDR3 extends over 15 amino acids. For the CDR3, the DNA is TGTGCCAGCAGTGGGGAGACAGGTCGTCATCAGCCCCAGCATTTT. This gives the protein CASSGETGRHQPQHF.

This clonotype was counted a few times. This chain uses TRBV19 with TRBJ1-4, with TRBD1 matching 10 bases. Per germline, CDR1 LNHDA and CDR2 SQIVND (reference sequence). The CDR3 runs 14 residues. Unmatched junction bases numbered 2, after V lost 6 bases and J lost 4 bases. This CDR3 is CASRDRGNNEKLFF. CDR3 nucleotides: TGTGCCAGTAGGGACAGGGGGAATAATGAAAAACTGTTTTTT.

The sample holds many counts of this clonotype. The J gene is TRBJ1-2, the V gene TRBV29-1, with a weak D call TRBD1 (5 bases). CDR3 length equals 11 residues. The V end was cut by 4 bases, the J end by 4 bases, with 7 bases between. The germline CDR1 and CDR2 sequences are SQVTM and ANQGSEA. As DNA, the CDR3 is TGCAGCGTTGGGGGGTCCTATGGCTACACCTTC. It encodes CSVGGSYGYTF.